This T cell receptor beta chain was retrieved from a study of blood T cell repertoires in COVID-19. The CDR3 contains 11 residues. V was trimmed by 4 bases and J by 15 bases, leaving 13 bases between them. Germline V gives CDR1 MNHEY, CDR2 SVGAGI. Libraries were prepared by immunoSEQ multiplex PCR; TCRdb keeps only in-frame clonotypes and omits some of them. The sample includes fewer than 400,000 clones, over 75% of them seen just once. The sequenced sample consisted of PBMCs or T cells enriched from blood (not recorded which). This clonotype was sampled from a man aged 25 to 40 who had recovered from COVID-19. The chain joins TRBV6-5 to TRBJ2-1, with D possibly matching TRBD2 (5 bases). The CDR3 nucleotides are TGTGCCAGCAGTTCCGGGAACCGAATGTTCTTC. It translates to CASSSGNRMFF.